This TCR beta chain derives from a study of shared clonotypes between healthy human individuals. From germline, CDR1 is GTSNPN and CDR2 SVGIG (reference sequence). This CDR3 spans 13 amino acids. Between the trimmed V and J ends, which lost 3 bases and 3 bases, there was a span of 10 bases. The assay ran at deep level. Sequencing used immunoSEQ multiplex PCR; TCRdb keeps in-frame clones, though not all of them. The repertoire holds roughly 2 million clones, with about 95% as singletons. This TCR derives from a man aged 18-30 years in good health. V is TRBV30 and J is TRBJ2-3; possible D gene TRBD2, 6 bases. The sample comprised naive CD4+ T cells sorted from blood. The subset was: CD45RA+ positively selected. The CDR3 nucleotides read TGTGCCTGGAGCGACGGGAGTACAGATACGCAGTATTTT. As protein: CAWSDGSTDTQYF.